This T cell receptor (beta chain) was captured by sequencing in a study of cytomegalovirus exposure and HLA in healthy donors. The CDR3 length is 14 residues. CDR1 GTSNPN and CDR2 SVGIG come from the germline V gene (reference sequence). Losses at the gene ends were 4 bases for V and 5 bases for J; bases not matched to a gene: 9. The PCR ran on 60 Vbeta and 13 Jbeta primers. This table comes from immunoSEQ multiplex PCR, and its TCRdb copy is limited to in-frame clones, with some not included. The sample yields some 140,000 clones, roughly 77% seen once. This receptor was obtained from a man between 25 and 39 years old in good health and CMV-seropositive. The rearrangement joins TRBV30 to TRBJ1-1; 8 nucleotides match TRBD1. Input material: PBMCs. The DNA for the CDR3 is TGTGCCTGGAATAGAGGACAGGGCGGGACTGAAGCTTTCTTT. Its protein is CAWNRGQGGTEAFF.